This T cell receptor beta chain emerged from a study of PD-L1 blockade in urothelial cancer. Whole-study context: Blood was tested 3 weeks (second dose) and 6 weeks into treatment.

This clone was seen only once. No antigen is known for it. Germline loops: CDR1 SGHRS, CDR2 YFSETQ. CDR3 length equals 17 residues. V lost 4 bases and J lost 2, with 19 bases in between. Points from the study as a whole: Below-median pretreatment blood TCR clonality predicted better survival.

Repertoires were generated with immunoSEQ multiplex PCR, while TCRdb's copy carries only in-frame clones and drops some. Of some 51,000 clones in the sample, around 86% were seen once. The V call is TRBV5-1, the J call TRBJ2-1; weak D call: TRBD2 (6 bases). Sample: PBMCs, taken around atezolizumab (anti-PD-L1) treatment. The origin of this receptor is a man aged 55 to 70 with urothelial cancer. This CDR3 reads CASSPRRDPWAYNEQFF. CDR3 in DNA: TGCGCCAGCAGCCCGAGGAGGGACCCTTGGGCCTACAATGAGCAGTTCTTC.